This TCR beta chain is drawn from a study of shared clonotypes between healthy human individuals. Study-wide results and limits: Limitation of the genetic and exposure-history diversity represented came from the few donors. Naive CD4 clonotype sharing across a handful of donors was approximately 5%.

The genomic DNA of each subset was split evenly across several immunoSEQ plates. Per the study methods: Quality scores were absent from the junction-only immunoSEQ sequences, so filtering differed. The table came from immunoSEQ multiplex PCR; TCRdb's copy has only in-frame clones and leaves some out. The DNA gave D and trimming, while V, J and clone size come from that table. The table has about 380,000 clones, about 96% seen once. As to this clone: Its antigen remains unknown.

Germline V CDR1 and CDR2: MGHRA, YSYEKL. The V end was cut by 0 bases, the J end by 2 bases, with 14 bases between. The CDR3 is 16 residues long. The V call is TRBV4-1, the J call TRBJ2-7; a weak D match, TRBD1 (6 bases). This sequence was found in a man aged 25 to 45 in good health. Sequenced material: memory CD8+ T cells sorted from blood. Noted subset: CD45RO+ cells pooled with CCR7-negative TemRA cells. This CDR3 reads CASSQEGDRPTYEQYF. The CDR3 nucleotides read TGCGCCAGCAGCCAAGAAGGAGACAGGCCTACCTACGAGCAGTACTTC.